The T cell receptor (beta chain) described here comes from a study of shared T cell receptors in the human thymus. The V gene's germline CDR1 is SGHDN and CDR2 FVKESK. Losses at the gene ends were 8 bases for V and 7 bases for J; bases not matched to a gene: 5. The CDR3 consists of 12 residues. Libraries were prepared by immunoSEQ multiplex PCR; TCRdb keeps only in-frame clonotypes and omits some of them. The sample gives about 660,000 clones, roughly 90% of which show up once; 0.0095% to 0.012% is in the top ten. These same records also appear under a second study, on human thymus T cells. That source notes: The study used thymus tissue resected during corrective heart surgery. Related research has reported that thymic repertoires overlap highly among unrelated individuals.

The rearrangement uses TRBV14 and TRBJ2-7, with 10 bases aligning to TRBD1. The TCR sequence derives from a boy in the first two years of life with a congenital heart defect. The sample taken for sequencing was thymocytes. The CDR3 spells CASRDRGGEQYF. DNA for the CDR3: TGTGCCAGCCGGGACAGGGGTGGTGAGCAGTACTTC. Based on the CDR3 plus reference TRBV14 and TRBJ2-7, the full variable domain is EAGVTQFPSHSVIEKGQTVTLRCDPISGHDNLYWYRRVMGKEIKFLLHFVKESKQDESGMPNNRFLAERTGGTYSTLKVQPAELEDSGVYFCASRDRGGEQYFGPGTRLTVT.